These 3 T cell receptor beta chains came from one sample sequenced in a study of blood T cell repertoires in COVID-19. Here immunoSEQ multiplex PCR was the method, and the copy in TCRdb shows in-frame clones only, minus some. Of some 140,000 clones detected, over 60% appear once; the ten largest clones hold around 14%. The sequenced sample consisted of peripheral blood. The receptors come from a man older than 75 with acute or convalescent COVID-19.

The rearrangement uses TRBV12-3 or TRBV12-4 and TRBJ1-1, with 9 bases fitting TRBD1. This CDR3 is 13 amino acids long. Trimming at V came to 6 bases and at J to 5 bases, leaving 4 bases not matched to a gene. The CDR3 loop reads CASRTGGRTEAFF. CDR3 nucleotide sequence: TGTGCCAGCAGAACAGGGGGCCGGACTGAAGCTTTCTTT.

The sample holds a few counts of this clone. The chain is built from TRBV10-2 and TRBJ2-1; D perhaps matches TRBD1 (5 bases). The CDR3 is 15 residues long. Germline V CDR1 and CDR2: WSHSY, SAAADI. Trimming stripped 0 bases from V and 6 bases from J, with 12 bases between. DNA of the CDR3: TGCGCCAGCAGTGAGTCCGTAGGTCAGGGCAATGAGCAGTTCTTC. Residues: CASSESVGQGNEQFF.

This chain uses TRBV18 with TRBJ1-1; possible D gene TRBD1, 6 bases. Per germline, CDR1 KGHSH and CDR2 LQKENI. This CDR3 contains 13 residues. Trimming removed 4 bases from V and 6 bases from J, with 12 bases in between. CDR3 sequence: CASSLLDRSEAFF. The CDR3 DNA reads as TGTGCCAGCTCACTGCTAGACAGGTCTGAAGCTTTCTTT.